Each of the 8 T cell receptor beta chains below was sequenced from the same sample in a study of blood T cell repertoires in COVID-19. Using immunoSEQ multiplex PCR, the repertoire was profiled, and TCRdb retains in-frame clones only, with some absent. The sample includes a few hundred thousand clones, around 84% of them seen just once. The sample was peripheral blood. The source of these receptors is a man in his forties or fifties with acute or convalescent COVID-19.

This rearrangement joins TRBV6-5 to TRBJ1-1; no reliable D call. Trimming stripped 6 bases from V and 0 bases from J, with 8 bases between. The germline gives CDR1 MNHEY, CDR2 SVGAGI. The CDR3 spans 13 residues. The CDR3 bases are TGTGCCAGCAGATCAATCATGAACACTGAAGCTTTCTTT. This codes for CASRSIMNTEAFF.

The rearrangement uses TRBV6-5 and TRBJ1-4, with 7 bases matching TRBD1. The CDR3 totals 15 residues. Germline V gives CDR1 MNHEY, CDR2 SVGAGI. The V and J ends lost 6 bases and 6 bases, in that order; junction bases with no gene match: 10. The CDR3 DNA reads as TGTGCCAGCAGGAGACGGCGAGGGGGCGATGAAAAACTGTTTTTT. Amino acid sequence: CASRRRRGGDEKLFF.

The CDR3 DNA sequence: TGTGCCAGCAGACTAGAACCCCATGGCACTAACTATGGCTACACCTTC. It codes for CASRLEPHGTNYGYTF. The gene calls are TRBV11-2 and TRBJ1-2, with D unclear. The CDR3 totals 16 residues. Germline loops: CDR1 SGHAT, CDR2 FQNNGV. With 6 bases removed from V and 0 bases from J, the gap between germline ends came to 17 bases.

For the CDR3, the DNA is TGCAGCGTACTCCAGACAGGGTCTGAAGCTTTCTTT. This translates into CSVLQTGSEAFF. The J gene is TRBJ1-1, the V gene TRBV29-1, with 7 positions matching TRBD1. CDR1 is SQVTM, CDR2 ANQGSEA, per germline. The CDR3 spans 12 residues. Trimming at V came to 6 bases and at J to 6 bases, leaving 7 bases not matched to a gene.

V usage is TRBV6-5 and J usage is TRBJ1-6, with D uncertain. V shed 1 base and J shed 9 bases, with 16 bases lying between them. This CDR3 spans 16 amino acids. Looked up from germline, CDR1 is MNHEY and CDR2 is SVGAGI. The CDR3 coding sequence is TGTGCCAGCAGTTACTTAGGCACTGACTTGTTTTCACCCCTCCACTTT. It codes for CASSYLGTDLFSPLHF.

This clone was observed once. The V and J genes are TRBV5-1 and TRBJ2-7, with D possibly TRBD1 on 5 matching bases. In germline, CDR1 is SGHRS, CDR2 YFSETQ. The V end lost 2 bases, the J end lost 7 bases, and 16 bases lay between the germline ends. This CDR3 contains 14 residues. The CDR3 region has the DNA TGCGCCAGCAGCTTAAGGGGTTCATCGGAAGAGCAGTACTTC. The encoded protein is CASSLRGSSEEQYF.

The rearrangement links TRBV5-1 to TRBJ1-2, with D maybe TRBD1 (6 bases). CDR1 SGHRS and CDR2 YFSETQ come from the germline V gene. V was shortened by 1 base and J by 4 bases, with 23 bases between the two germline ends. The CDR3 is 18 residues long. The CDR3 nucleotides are TGCGCCAGCAGCTTGTCGGGTACAGGGAAGTATAAACGCTATGGCTACACCTTC. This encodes CASSLSGTGKYKRYGYTF.

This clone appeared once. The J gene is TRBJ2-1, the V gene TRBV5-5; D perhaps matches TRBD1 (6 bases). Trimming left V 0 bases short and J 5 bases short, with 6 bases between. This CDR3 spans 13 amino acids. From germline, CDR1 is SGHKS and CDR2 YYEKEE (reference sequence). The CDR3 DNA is TGTGCCAGCAGCTTGGGGACAGACAATGAGCAGTTCTTC. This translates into CASSLGTDNEQFF.